This record concerns one T cell receptor beta chain sequence. Its antigen is not identified. Sample time point: pre-treatment sample, taken before nivolumab and TIL therapy. Most excised metastases sampled were pleural nodules or supraclavicular lymph nodes. Stage 4 NSCLC adults joined between 2017 and January 2020. The immunoSEQ assay was v3. Generated by immunoSEQ multiplex PCR, the TCRdb table keeps only in-frame clones and is missing some. The data show about 50,000 clones, with 55% to 75% seen just once and 5.5% to 6% held by the top ten. This sample stems from a study of TIL therapy for anti-PD-1-resistant metastatic lung cancer. Study summary: Median patient age was nearly 55, ranging 38-75 years. By whole-exome sequencing, median non-synonymous tumor mutation burden was more than 1.2 mutations per megabase. Study-wide findings and caveats: Many TIL product clones were absent from baseline tumor, suggesting clonal contraction.

V lost 3 bases, J lost 3 bases, and 8 bases stayed unmatched. The CDR3 extends over 15 amino acids. Germline-derived CDR1 and CDR2 are LNHDA and SQIVND (reference sequence). V is TRBV19 and J is TRBJ2-7; 7 positions match TRBD2. Sequenced material: tumor tissue, taken at baseline. The TCR was taken from a person aged 30 to 80 with non-small cell lung cancer. This CDR3 reads CASSIERGLGYEQYF. The CDR3 nucleotides read TGTGCCAGTAGTATCGAGCGGGGTTTAGGCTACGAGCAGTACTTC. Complete variable domain (other parts from reference TRBV19 and TRBJ2-7): DGGITQSPKYLFRKEGQNVTLSCEQNLNHDAMYWYRQDPGQGLRLIYYSQIVNDFQKGDIAEGYSVSREKKESFPLTVTSAQKNPTAFYLCASSIERGLGYEQYFGPGTRLTVT.